This entry describes one T cell receptor (beta chain). This sample also contains other DNA sequences that code for the same CDR3. Original processing notes: Amplification from reference gene primers served as the basis for estimated nucleated cell counts. Method: immunoSEQ multiplex PCR; TCRdb's copy keeps in-frame clones and lacks some. That table is the source of V, J and clone size, and D and trimming were worked out from the DNA. Of approximately 300,000 clones listed, just under 90% are singletons. Seattle researchers signed up patients amid active infection and tracked them longitudinally. The sample is drawn from a study of blood T cell repertoires in COVID-19. Study-wide context: The United States, Italy and Spain were the sources of the acute and convalescent COVID-19 samples. In each case, the material was cDNA or gDNA derived from T cells, B-cell-depleted T cells, or PBMCs.

The receptor comes from a woman between 45 and 60 years old with COVID-19, enrolled during active disease. Sequenced sample: peripheral blood.

The CDR3 sequence is CASSPGVQETQYF. CDR3 nucleotides: TGTGCCAGCTCACCAGGAGTTCAAGAGACCCAGTACTTC. V gene TRBV18 combines with J gene TRBJ2-5; D gene uncertain. Trimming pared 2 bases from V and 2 bases from J, leaving 6 bases between. CDR1 and CDR2 from the germline V gene are KGHSH and LQKENI. The CDR3 totals 13 residues. Variable domain in full (rest from reference TRBV18 and TRBJ2-5): NAGVMQNPRHLVRRRGQEARLRCSPMKGHSHVYWYRQLPEEGLKFMVYLQKENIIDESGMPKERFSAEFPKEGPSILRIQQVVRGDSAAYFCASSPGVQETQYFGPGTRLLVL.